A selection of T cell receptor beta chains follows, all from one sample in a study of metastatic and nonmetastatic thyroid tumors. TCRdb re-clonotyped the PCR reads through MiXCR. There are some 16,000 clones in the sample; 26% occur only once, and over 20% lies in the top ten. The sample comprised tumor tissue. The receptors come from a female donor with papillary thyroid cancer or a benign thyroid nodule (not recorded which). Some clones in this sample may be carry-over from other donors' samples. CDR3s include the opening cysteine and the closing phenylalanine or tryptophan. Fields, in order: J gene, clone size, D gene, V gene, CDR3 DNA, CDR3 protein. D genes are given only for firm matches. For some rows the clone size is stated as once, few or many, or as a class when expanded; others skip it.

TRBJ2-3 many - TRBV4-2 TGTGCCAGCAGCCAAGATCACTTCACAGATACGCAGTATTTT CASSQDHFTDTQYF
TRBJ1-2 - - TRBV6-1 TGTGCCAGCAGTGTCCGGGGAGAATTTGGTAACTATGGCTACACCTTC CASSVRGEFGNYGYTF
TRBJ1-6 many - TRBV5-1 TGCGCCAGCAGCTTGGGGCCAGGGGTAAGATCACCCCTCCACTTT CASSLGPGVRSPLHF
TRBJ1-1 few - TRBV7-2 TGTGCCAGCAGCCGGACAACGAACACTGAAGCTTTCTTT CASSRTTNTEAFF
TRBJ2-5 - - TRBV7-8 TGTGCCAGCGGCGAGGGCATAGAGACCCAGTACTTC CASGEGIETQYF
TRBJ2-6 many - TRBV7-2 TGTGCCAGCAGCTTTGTGAGCCACCCGCCTTCTGGGGCCAACGTCCTGACTTTC CASSFVSHPPSGANVLTF
TRBJ1-2 - - TRBV20-1 TGCAGTGCCCCGACAGTTCAGGGCTACACCTTC CSAPTVQGYTF
TRBJ2-1 many - TRBV6-2/TRBV6-3 TGTGCCAGCAGTTTGTCCGCGGGTGAGCAGTTCTTC CASSLSAGEQFF
TRBJ1-1 many - TRBV11-2 TGTGCCAGCAGCCCAGCCGGACCGGCTGAAGCTTTCTTT CASSPAGPAEAFF
TRBJ1-2 - - TRBV19 TGTTCCAGTTGGGACCTCGGTTATGGCTACACCTTC CSSWDLGYGYTF
TRBJ1-1 - - TRBV12-3/TRBV12-4 TGTGCAAGCAGTCCCGACATAAAAACTGAAGCTTTCTTT CASSPDIKTEAFF
TRBJ1-2 many - TRBV6-1 TGTGCCAGCACCATGAGGGGGTACGACACCTTC CASTMRGYDTF
TRBJ2-5 - TRBD2 TRBV20-1 TGCAGTGCAGGGCGGGGGGCAGGAGAGACCCAGTACTTC CSAGRGAGETQYF